Following are 26 T cell receptor beta chains from one sample sequenced in a study of cytomegalovirus exposure and HLA in healthy donors. Vbeta (60) and Jbeta (13) primers were used in the PCR. Here immunoSEQ multiplex PCR was the method, and the copy in TCRdb shows in-frame clones only, minus some. The repertoire has 65,000 to 90,000 clones, 75% of them found once; the top ten carry 12%. Sequenced: PBMCs. These receptors all stem from a man between 70 and 80 years old in good health and CMV-seronegative.

This chain links TRBV7-2 with TRBJ1-3, with D perhaps matching TRBD1 (5 bases). This CDR3 has 17 amino acids. CDR1 and CDR2 from the germline V gene are SGHTA and FQGNSA. Trimming removed 5 bases from V and 0 bases from J, with 17 bases in between. The CDR3 DNA reads TGTGCCAGCAGCCCCCGGCGGTTCAGGGCCTCTGGAAACACCATATATTTT. It translates to CASSPRRFRASGNTIYF.

Here the CDR3 reads CASSPYLQETGELFF. The CDR3 DNA follows: TGTGCCAGCAGCCCGTATCTACAGGAGACCGGGGAGCTGTTTTTT. The J gene is TRBJ2-2, the V gene TRBV7-9; possible D gene TRBD1, 5 bases. The CDR3 has 15 amino acids. V was clipped by 5 bases and J by 5 bases, with 15 bases between them. Germline CDR1 and CDR2: SEHNR and FQNEAQ (reference sequence). Based on the CDR3 plus reference TRBV7-9 and TRBJ2-2, the full variable domain is DTGVSQNPRHKITKRGQNVTFRCDPISEHNRLYWYRQTLGQGPEFLTYFQNEAQLEKSRLLSDRFSAERPKGSFSTLEIQRTEQGDSAMYLCASSPYLQETGELFFGEGSRLTVL.

The genes are TRBV6-1 and TRBJ2-7; 8 positions agree with TRBD1. CDR1 MNHNS and CDR2 SASEGT come from the germline V gene. The CDR3 extends over 13 amino acids. The J segment lost 5 bases and the V segment lost 7 bases, leaving 7 bases of the junction unmatched. This CDR3 is CASTNSDRDEQYF. CDR3 sequence (DNA): TGTGCCAGCACTAACTCGGACAGGGACGAGCAGTACTTC.

V usage is TRBV27 and J usage is TRBJ2-1; no clear D. Trimming left V 4 bases short and J 8 bases short, with 18 bases between. Germline CDR1 MNHEY, CDR2 SMNVEV (reference sequence). This CDR3 contains 15 residues. The CDR3 spells CASSSGGSFPDEQFF. The CDR3 DNA reads TGTGCCAGCAGTTCTGGCGGTTCTTTTCCGGATGAGCAGTTCTTC.

V is TRBV7-2 and J is TRBJ2-7; 11 bases agree with TRBD1. The CDR3 runs 16 residues. Per germline, CDR1 SGHTA and CDR2 FQGNSA. J gave up 3 bases and V 5 bases, and 9 bases lay outside the gene matches. The CDR3 reads CASSRPRDRGDYEQYF. DNA of the CDR3: TGTGCCAGCAGCCGACCCCGGGACAGGGGGGACTACGAGCAGTACTTC. The full variable domain, with the rest looked up from reference TRBV7-2 and TRBJ2-7, is GAGVSQSPSNKVTEKGKDVELRCDPISGHTALYWYRQSLGQGLEFLIYFQGNSAPDKSGLPSDRFSAERTGGSVSTLTIQRTQQEDSAVYLCASSRPRDRGDYEQYFGPGTRLTVT.

The chain recombines TRBV10-2 with TRBJ2-1; D is uncertain. The V gene's germline CDR1 is WSHSY and CDR2 SAAADI. The CDR3 runs to 12 residues. Trimming took 6 bases from V and 7 from J, leaving 10 bases between them. For the CDR3, the DNA is TGCGCCAGCAGCTCTTTCGAGAATGAGCAGTTCTTC. Its protein is CASSSFENEQFF.

The chain links TRBV4-3 to TRBJ2-1; 10 bases map to TRBD1. Losses at the gene ends were 4 bases for V and 9 bases for J; bases not matched to a gene: 9. The CDR3 loop spans 15 amino acids. The germline CDR1 and CDR2 sequences are LGHNA and YSLEER. The CDR3 DNA reads as TGCGCCAGCAGCCGCACGACGACAGGGGGCGGTGAGCAGTTCTTC. This sequence encodes CASSRTTTGGGEQFF.

The chain links TRBV14 to TRBJ2-7; TRBD2 matches at 9 bases. Germline CDR1 and CDR2: SGHDN and FVKESK. CDR3 length equals 14 residues. Trimming cost V 1 base and J 6 bases; bases outside gene matches: 4. Here the CDR3 reads CASSQGLAGSEQYF. CDR3 DNA: TGTGCCAGCAGCCAAGGGCTAGCGGGATCCGAGCAGTACTTC.

The V and J genes are TRBV10-2 and TRBJ1-4, with 7 bases that match TRBD1. This CDR3 has 16 residues. Trimming at V came to 2 bases and at J to 6 bases, leaving 9 bases not matched to a gene. Germline loops: CDR1 WSHSY, CDR2 SAAADI. CDR3 coding DNA: TGCGCCAGCAGTGAGCCACAGGGGATGGAGTATGAAAAACTGTTTTTT. Its translation is CASSEPQGMEYEKLFF.

The chain is built from TRBV2 and TRBJ1-4; D is possibly TRBD1 (6 bases). The CDR3 length is 16 residues. Trimming cost V 7 bases and J 7 bases, with 22 bases left between them. Germline V gene sequence: CDR1 SNHLY, CDR2 FYNNEI. The CDR3 loop is CASNSPAGVSGEKLFF. In DNA form, the CDR3 reads TGTGCCAGCAACTCGCCCGCAGGGGTATCGGGTGAAAAACTGTTTTTT.

V is TRBV19 and J is TRBJ1-1; no definite D call. Per germline, CDR1 LNHDA and CDR2 SQIVND (reference sequence). This CDR3 has 12 residues. CDR3 coding DNA: TGTGCGACAATGCCGTCGAACACTGAAGCTTTCTTT. Translation gives CATMPSNTEAFF.

This clone was seen a handful of times. The V and J genes are TRBV4-2 and TRBJ2-7; D gene unclear. V lost 1 base to trimming and J lost 6 bases, with 7 bases between them. CDR1 LGHNA and CDR2 YNFKEQ come from the germline V gene. The length of the CDR3 is 12 residues. CDR3 amino acids: CASSQGVAEQYF. CDR3 nucleotide sequence: TGTGCCAGCAGCCAAGGGGTAGCCGAGCAGTACTTC.

This clone was observed once. The chain combines TRBV21-1 with TRBJ1-6; no DNA check was done on the table's D call, TRBD1. TRBV21-1 is a pseudogene. The CDR3 consists of 15 residues. In nucleotides, the CDR3 is TGTGCCAGCACCTCTCATGGGGCACACAATTCACCCCTCCACTTT. This translates into CASTSHGAHNSPLHF.

This clone showed up just once. V gene TRBV5-1 combines with J gene TRBJ2-5; D is ambiguous. Germline CDR1 SGHRS, CDR2 YFSETQ. The CDR3 runs to 14 residues. V lost 9 bases to trimming and J lost 2 bases, with 17 bases between them. For the CDR3, the DNA is TGCGCCACCAAAACAGAGACGAGACAAGAGACCCAGTACTTC. This codes for CATKTETRQETQYF.

The chain combines TRBV29-1 with TRBJ1-1; TRBD1 aligns across 11 bases. Losses at the gene ends were 3 bases for V and 5 bases for J; bases not matched to a gene: 5. The CDR3 has 14 amino acids. Germline V gives CDR1 SQVTM, CDR2 ANQGSEA. The CDR3 loop is CSVDPGQGGTEAFF. CDR3 bases: TGCAGCGTTGATCCGGGACAGGGGGGTACTGAAGCTTTCTTT.

This chain uses TRBV5-5 with TRBJ1-2; the match to TRBD1 covers 9 bases. Germline V CDR1 and CDR2: SGHKS, YYEKEE (reference sequence). The CDR3 runs to 15 residues. The V and J ends lost 4 bases and 8 bases, in that order; junction bases with no gene match: 12. CDR3 residues: CASSPGDRALGGYTF. CDR3 nucleotide sequence: TGTGCCAGCAGCCCAGGGGACAGGGCCCTAGGGGGCTACACCTTC.

DNA of the CDR3: TGCGCCAGCAGCTTGACGGCGGGAGGGCCAGATACGCAGTATTTT. It is translated as CASSLTAGGPDTQYF. The chain has TRBV5-1 and TRBJ2-3, with 9 bases identical to TRBD2. Looked up from germline, CDR1 is SGHRS and CDR2 is YFSETQ. The CDR3 length is 15 residues. After removal of 1 base from V and 4 bases from J, the junction contained 4 bases not matched to a gene.

The V call is TRBV5-4, the J call TRBJ2-1, with unresolved D. CDR3 length: 14 amino acids. Germline V gene sequence: CDR1 SGHNT, CDR2 YYREEE (reference sequence). Trimming removed 0 bases from V and 5 bases from J, with 9 bases in between. The CDR3 bases are TGTGCCAGCAGCTTGGTAGCCACTAACAATGAGCAGTTCTTC. It codes for CASSLVATNNEQFF.

Worth noting for this clone: Other nucleotide sequences from this sample produce the same CDR3. The chain recombines TRBV28 with TRBJ2-3; D uncertain. This CDR3 contains 15 residues. Germline V gene lookup returns CDR1 MDHEN and CDR2 SYDVKM. The V end lost 4 bases, the J end lost 2 bases, and 13 bases lay between the germline ends. This CDR3 reads CASSSLNYFTDTQYF. The DNA of the CDR3 is TGTGCCAGCAGTTCCCTCAATTACTTCACAGATACGCAGTATTTT. Full variable domain (remainder filled in from reference TRBV28 and TRBJ2-3): DVKVTQSSRYLVKRTGEKVFLECVQDMDHENMFWYRQDPGLGLRLIYFSYDVKMKEKGDIPEGYSVSREKKERFSLILESASTNQTSMYLCASSSLNYFTDTQYFGPGTRLTVL.

This clone has only a few counts. Other DNA sequences within the sample encode an identical CDR3. The chain carries TRBV7-2 and TRBJ2-7, with a weak D call TRBD1 (6 bases). Germline loops: CDR1 SGHTA, CDR2 FQGNSA. The CDR3 covers 14 residues. Trimming took 2 bases from V and 1 from J, leaving 9 bases between them. The CDR3 nucleotides are TGTGCCAGCAGCTTACGGACAGTGTCCTACGAGCAGTACTTC. This gives the protein CASSLRTVSYEQYF.

This chain joins TRBV28 and TRBJ1-4, with 7 bases lining up with TRBD1. V gave up 8 bases and J gave up 8 bases; unmatched junction bases: 17. The CDR3 is made up of 16 amino acids. Germline loops: CDR1 MDHEN, CDR2 SYDVKM. Here the CDR3 reads CASGTAQGTVGEKLFF. Here the CDR3 DNA reads TGTGCCAGCGGAACGGCCCAGGGGACAGTGGGGGAAAAACTGTTTTTT.

V gene TRBV7-6 combines with J gene TRBJ1-4; perhaps TRBD1 as D (6 bases). The length of the CDR3 is 13 residues. Per the germline V gene, CDR1 is SGHVS and CDR2 is FNYEAQ. Trimming cost V 5 bases and J 7 bases, with 11 bases left between them. DNA of the CDR3: TGTGCCAGCAGCCTGAGGGGGGGTGAAAAACTGTTTTTT. Its protein product is CASSLRGGEKLFF.

This chain joins TRBV6-6 and TRBJ1-5; D may be TRBD1 (6 bases). Trimming took 5 bases from V and 3 from J, leaving 11 bases between them. The germline V gene encodes CDR1 MNHNY and CDR2 SVGAGI (reference sequence). This CDR3 contains 14 residues. Here the CDR3 reads CASSLGQINQPQHF. CDR3 sequence (DNA): TGTGCCAGCAGTCTTGGACAGATCAATCAGCCCCAGCATTTT.

Comment on this clone: Germline and junction disagree at one end, which may indicate a read error. The identical CDR3 is also encoded by other nucleotide sequences in the sample. The chain combines TRBV27 with TRBJ1-5; the D is unclear. The length of the CDR3 is 14 residues. The V gene's germline CDR1 is MNHEY and CDR2 SMNVEV (reference sequence). CDR3 nucleotide sequence: TGCGCCAGCAGTTTGGAGAATAGCAATCAGCCCCAGCATTTT. It yields the protein CASSLENSNQPQHF.

This chain uses TRBV5-1 with TRBJ2-5; TRBD2 matches 14 bases. With the DNA end fitting TRBJ2-7 better, the J assignment may be wrong. The CDR3 is 15 amino acids. Germline CDR1 reads SGHRS; CDR2 reads YFSETQ. The CDR3 sequence is CASSLTGLAGVEQYF. In DNA form, the CDR3 reads TGCGCCAGCAGCTTGACGGGACTAGCGGGAGTCGAGCAGTACTTC.

The chain combines TRBV30 with TRBJ2-7, with 9 nucleotides matching TRBD1. V was clipped by 2 bases and J by 3 bases; unmatched bases: 8. CDR3 size: 15 residues. Looked up from germline, CDR1 is GTSNPN and CDR2 is SVGIG (reference sequence). The CDR3: CAWSIPGQGFYEQYF. CDR3 nucleotides: TGTGCCTGGAGTATTCCGGGACAGGGATTCTACGAGCAGTACTTC.